This passage covers 7 T cell receptor beta chains from one sample sequenced in a study of blood T cell repertoires in COVID-19. Produced via immunoSEQ multiplex PCR; TCRdb's table is partial and in-frame only. The data contain around 71,000 clones, roughly four fifths of them singletons. Specimen: peripheral blood. The receptors originated from a man aged 70 or older with acute or convalescent COVID-19.

The chain is built from TRBV5-1 and TRBJ2-1; 9 nucleotides line up with TRBD2. CDR1 is SGHRS and CDR2 is YFSETQ in the germline V gene. The CDR3 extends over 15 amino acids. V dropped 4 bases and J dropped 6; count of bases not matched to a gene: 8. The CDR3 spells CASSLGTSRTNEQFF. The CDR3 nucleotides read TGCGCCAGCAGCCTGGGGACTAGCCGAACCAATGAGCAGTTCTTC.

The chain joins TRBV18 to TRBJ2-2; D might be TRBD2 (5 bases). This CDR3 is 14 amino acids long. Germline V CDR1 and CDR2: KGHSH, LQKENI. The germline V and J ends were trimmed by 3 bases and 6 bases, with 11 bases remaining between them. CDR3 bases: TGTGCCAGCTCACCTCAGGACGGGGCCGGGGAGCTGTTTTTT. Translating gives CASSPQDGAGELFF.

The chain recombines TRBV6-1 with TRBJ2-1; tentatively, D is TRBD1 (6 bases). The CDR3 totals 16 residues. Trimming took 4 bases from V and 6 from J, leaving 19 bases between them. From germline, CDR1 is MNHNS and CDR2 SASEGT. CDR3 nucleotides: TGTGCCAGCAGTGTTGGTTATCAGGGGTGGTCCAATGAGCAGTTCTTC. Translating gives CASSVGYQGWSNEQFF.

The sample holds a few counts of this clone. CDR3 protein: CASSPGLAGGSETQYF. DNA for the CDR3: TGTGCCAGCAGCCCGGGACTAGCGGGAGGATCGGAGACCCAGTACTTC. The chain links TRBV7-3 to TRBJ2-5; 15 positions match TRBD2. Unmatched junction bases numbered 6, after V lost 5 bases and J lost 5 bases. CDR1 and CDR2 (germline): SGHTA, FQGTGA. There are 16 residues in the CDR3.

The chain carries TRBV3-1 (or the pseudogene TRBV3-2) and TRBJ1-4, with D possibly TRBD1 on 5 matching bases. CDR3 length equals 15 residues. Trimming left V 4 bases short and J 4 bases short, with 13 bases between. CDR1 is LGHDT and CDR2 is YNNKEL in the germline V gene (reference sequence). In nucleotides, the CDR3 is TGTGCCAGCAGCCTAGTCGACAGAGATAATGAAAAACTGTTTTTT. This codes for CASSLVDRDNEKLFF.

The gene calls are TRBV28 and TRBJ2-1; 8 bases are a match to TRBD2. Germline CDR1 and CDR2: MDHEN and SYDVKM. The trim removed 8 bases at V and 1 base at J, leaving 4 bases unmatched. This CDR3 region has 14 residues. This CDR3 is CASDSGGSYNEQFF. CDR3 coding DNA: TGTGCCAGCGACAGCGGGGGATCCTACAATGAGCAGTTCTTC.

The J gene is TRBJ2-5, the V gene TRBV6-2 or TRBV6-3; 8 bases agree with TRBD1. Germline V gene lookup returns CDR1 MNHEY and CDR2 SVGEGT. J lost 3 bases, V lost 5 bases, and 11 bases had no gene match. The CDR3 contains 16 residues. The CDR3 DNA reads as TGTGCCAGCAGTCGACCTCCACGGACAGGGAAAGAGACCCAGTACTTC. It translates to CASSRPPRTGKETQYF.